Sequencing of this T cell receptor (beta chain) was carried out in a study of cytomegalovirus exposure and HLA in healthy donors. This clone appeared a few times. Its target is not known. Primers included in the PCR were 60 Vbeta and 13 Jbeta primers. Sequenced by immunoSEQ multiplex PCR; TCRdb stores in-frame clones only, minus some. Of 100,000 to 150,000 clones in the sample, 70% to 85% were seen once. Study-wide findings and caveats: In a later analysis, several top co-occurrence clusters appeared linked to parvovirus B19, influenza, CMV and Epstein-Barr virus. Among TCR beta chains, those listed as cytomegalovirus-associated numbered over 150. Compared with the roughly 700-donor mean, an Asian-associated ancestry cluster reportedly had fewer N-insertions, according to a later analysis. A missense variant in DCLRE1C was later tied to TCR beta V- and J-gene trimming.

CDR3 length: 14 residues. Trimming removed 7 bases at V and 2 bases at J, with 12 bases between. CDR1 MDHEN and CDR2 SYDVKM come from the germline V gene. This receptor was taken from a woman aged 45-60 years in good health and CMV-seronegative. The sequencing input was PBMCs. This chain connects TRBV28 to TRBJ2-1, with a weak D call TRBD1 (6 bases). This CDR3 is CASKNQGPYNEQFF. CDR3 DNA sequence: TGTGCCAGCAAAAATCAGGGGCCCTACAATGAGCAGTTCTTC.